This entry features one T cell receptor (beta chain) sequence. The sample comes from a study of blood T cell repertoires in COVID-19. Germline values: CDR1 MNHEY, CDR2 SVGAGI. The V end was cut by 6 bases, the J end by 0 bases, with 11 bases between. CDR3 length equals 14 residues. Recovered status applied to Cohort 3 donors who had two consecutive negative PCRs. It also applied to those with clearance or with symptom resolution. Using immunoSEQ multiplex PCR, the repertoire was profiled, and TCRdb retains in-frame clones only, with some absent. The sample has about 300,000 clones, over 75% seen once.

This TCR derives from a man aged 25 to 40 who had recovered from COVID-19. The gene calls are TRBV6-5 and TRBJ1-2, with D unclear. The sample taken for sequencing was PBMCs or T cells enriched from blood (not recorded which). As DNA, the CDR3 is TGTGCCAGCAGGCCTTCGGTGGCTAACTATGGCTACACCTTC. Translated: CASRPSVANYGYTF.